This note documents a single T cell receptor (beta chain) sequence. The germline gives CDR1 MNHNY, CDR2 SVGAGI (reference sequence). After removal of 6 bases from V and 4 bases from J, the junction contained 6 bases not matched to a gene. The CDR3 is made up of 16 amino acids. This sample is drawn from a study of blood T cell repertoires in COVID-19. Study at large: The United States, Italy and Spain supplied acute and convalescent COVID-19 samples.

The protocol was immunoSEQ multiplex PCR, while the TCRdb copy is restricted to in-frame clones and leaves out a portion. The sample records about 93,000 clones, roughly 90% being singletons. This sequence was found in a human donor with active COVID-19. The donor label of this sample is uncertain. Sequences were obtained from peripheral blood. The chain links TRBV6-6 to TRBJ2-3; 14 bases fit TRBD2. This CDR3 reads CASRTSGGAGADTQYF. CDR3 in DNA: TGTGCCAGCAGGACTAGCGGGGGGGCCGGGGCAGATACGCAGTATTTT.